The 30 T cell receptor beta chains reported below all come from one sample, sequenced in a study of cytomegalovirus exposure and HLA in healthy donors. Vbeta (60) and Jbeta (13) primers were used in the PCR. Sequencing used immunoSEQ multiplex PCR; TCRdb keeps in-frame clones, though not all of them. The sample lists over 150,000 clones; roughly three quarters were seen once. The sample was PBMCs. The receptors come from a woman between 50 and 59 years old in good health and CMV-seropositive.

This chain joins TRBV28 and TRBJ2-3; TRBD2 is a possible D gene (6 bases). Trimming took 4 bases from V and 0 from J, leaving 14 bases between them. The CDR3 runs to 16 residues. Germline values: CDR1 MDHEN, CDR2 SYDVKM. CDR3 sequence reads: CASSSPSSVSTDTQYF. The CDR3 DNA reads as TGTGCCAGCAGTTCCCCTTCTAGCGTTAGCACAGATACGCAGTATTTT.

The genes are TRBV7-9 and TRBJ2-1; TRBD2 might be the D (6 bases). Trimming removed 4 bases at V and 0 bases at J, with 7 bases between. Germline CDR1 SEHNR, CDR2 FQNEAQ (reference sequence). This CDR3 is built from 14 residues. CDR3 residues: CASSYGSSYNEQFF. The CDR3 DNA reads TGTGCCAGCAGCTACGGGAGCTCCTACAATGAGCAGTTCTTC.

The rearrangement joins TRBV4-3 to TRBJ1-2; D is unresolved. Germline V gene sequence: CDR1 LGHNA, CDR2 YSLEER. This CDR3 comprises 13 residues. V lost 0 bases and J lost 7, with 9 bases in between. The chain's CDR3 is CASSQDPPRGYTF. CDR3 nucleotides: TGCGCCAGCAGCCAAGATCCCCCCCGTGGCTACACCTTC.

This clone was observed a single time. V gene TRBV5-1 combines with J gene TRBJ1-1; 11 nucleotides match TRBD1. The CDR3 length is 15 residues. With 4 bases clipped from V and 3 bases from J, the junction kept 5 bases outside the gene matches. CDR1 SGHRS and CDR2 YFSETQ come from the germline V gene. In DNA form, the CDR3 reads TGCGCCAGCAGCGAGGAGGGACAGGGGGACACTGAAGCTTTCTTT. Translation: CASSEEGQGDTEAFF.

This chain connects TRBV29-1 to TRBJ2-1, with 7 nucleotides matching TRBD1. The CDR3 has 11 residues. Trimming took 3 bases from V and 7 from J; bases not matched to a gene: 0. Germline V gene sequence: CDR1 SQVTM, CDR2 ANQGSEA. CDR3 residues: CSVDRGNEQFF. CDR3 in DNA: TGCAGCGTTGACAGGGGGAATGAGCAGTTCTTC.

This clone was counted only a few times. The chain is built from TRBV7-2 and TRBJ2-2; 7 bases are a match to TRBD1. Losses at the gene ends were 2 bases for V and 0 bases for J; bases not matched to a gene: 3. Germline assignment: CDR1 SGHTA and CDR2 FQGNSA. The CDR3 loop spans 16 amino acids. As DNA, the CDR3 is TGTGCCAGCAGCTTACAGGGGACAGCGAACACCGGGGAGCTGTTTTTT. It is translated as CASSLQGTANTGELFF.

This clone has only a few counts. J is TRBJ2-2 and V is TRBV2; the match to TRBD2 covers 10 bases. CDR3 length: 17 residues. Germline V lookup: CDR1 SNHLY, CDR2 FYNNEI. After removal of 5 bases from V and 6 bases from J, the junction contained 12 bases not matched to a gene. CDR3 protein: CASSPRLAGSGAGELFF. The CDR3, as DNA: TGTGCCAGCAGTCCTCGACTAGCGGGTTCAGGAGCCGGGGAGCTGTTTTTT.

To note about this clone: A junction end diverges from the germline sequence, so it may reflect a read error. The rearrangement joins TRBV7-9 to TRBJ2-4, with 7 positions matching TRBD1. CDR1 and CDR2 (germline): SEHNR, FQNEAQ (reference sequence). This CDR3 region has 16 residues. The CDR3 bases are TGTGCCAGCAGCCCTTCGACAGGGATCGCCAAAAACAGTCAGTACTTC. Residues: CASSPSTGIAKNSQYF.

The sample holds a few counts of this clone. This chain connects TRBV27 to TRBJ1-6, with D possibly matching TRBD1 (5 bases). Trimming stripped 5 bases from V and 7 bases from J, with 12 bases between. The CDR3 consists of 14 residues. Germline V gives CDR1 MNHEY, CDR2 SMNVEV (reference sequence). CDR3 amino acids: CASSQLRQNSPLHF. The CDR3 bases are TGTGCCAGCAGTCAACTACGACAGAATTCACCCCTCCACTTT.

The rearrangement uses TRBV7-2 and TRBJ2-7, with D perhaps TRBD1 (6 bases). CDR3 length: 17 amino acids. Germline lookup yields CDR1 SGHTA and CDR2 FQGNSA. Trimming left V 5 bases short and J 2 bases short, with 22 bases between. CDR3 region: CASSLPPTGERAYEQYF. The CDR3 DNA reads TGTGCCAGCAGCCTACCCCCGACAGGAGAGAGGGCCTACGAGCAGTACTTC. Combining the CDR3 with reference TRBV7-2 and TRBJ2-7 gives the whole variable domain GAGVSQSPSNKVTEKGKDVELRCDPISGHTALYWYRQSLGQGLEFLIYFQGNSAPDKSGLPSDRFSAERTGGSVSTLTIQRTQQEDSAVYLCASSLPPTGERAYEQYFGPGTRLTVT.

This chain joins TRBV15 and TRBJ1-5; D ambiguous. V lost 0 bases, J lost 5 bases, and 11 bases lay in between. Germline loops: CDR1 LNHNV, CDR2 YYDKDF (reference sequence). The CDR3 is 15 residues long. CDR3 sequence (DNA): TGTGCCACCAGCAGAGACCAGAGAGAGGATCAGCCCCAGCATTTT. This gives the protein CATSRDQREDQPQHF.

CDR3 bases: TGTGCCAGCAGCCCTGGAAGTTTCAGGGGGGATGAAAAACTGTTTTTT. The encoded protein is CASSPGSFRGDEKLFF. The chain employs TRBV4-2 and TRBJ1-4; the match to TRBD1 covers 7 bases. With 4 bases clipped from V and 6 bases from J, the junction kept 11 bases outside the gene matches. Germline CDR1 LGHNA, CDR2 YNFKEQ. The CDR3 runs to 16 residues.

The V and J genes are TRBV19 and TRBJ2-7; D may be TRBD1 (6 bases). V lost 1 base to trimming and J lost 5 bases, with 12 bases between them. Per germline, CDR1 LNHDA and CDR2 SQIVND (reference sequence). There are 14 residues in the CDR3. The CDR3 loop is CASSIGGGVHEQYF. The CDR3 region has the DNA TGTGCCAGTAGTATAGGAGGGGGAGTCCACGAGCAGTACTTC.

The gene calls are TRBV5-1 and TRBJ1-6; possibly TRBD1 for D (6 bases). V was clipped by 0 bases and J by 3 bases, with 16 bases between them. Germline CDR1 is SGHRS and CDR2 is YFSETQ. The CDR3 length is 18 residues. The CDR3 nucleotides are TGCGCCAGCAGCTTGGTAGGGGGGGCGGAAGTCTATAATTCACCCCTCCACTTT. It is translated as CASSLVGGAEVYNSPLHF.

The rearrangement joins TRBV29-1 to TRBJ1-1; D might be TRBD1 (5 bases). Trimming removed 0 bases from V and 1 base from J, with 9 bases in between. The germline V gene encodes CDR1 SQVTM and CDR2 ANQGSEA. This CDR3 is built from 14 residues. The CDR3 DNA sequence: TGCAGCGTTGAAGATACAGGATCGAACACTGAAGCTTTCTTT. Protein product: CSVEDTGSNTEAFF.

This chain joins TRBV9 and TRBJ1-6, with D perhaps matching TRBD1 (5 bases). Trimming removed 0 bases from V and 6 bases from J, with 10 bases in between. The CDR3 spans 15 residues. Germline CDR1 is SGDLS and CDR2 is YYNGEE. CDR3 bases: TGTGCCAGCAGCGTAGCCCAGGGTAGTAATTCACCCCTCCACTTT. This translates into CASSVAQGSNSPLHF.

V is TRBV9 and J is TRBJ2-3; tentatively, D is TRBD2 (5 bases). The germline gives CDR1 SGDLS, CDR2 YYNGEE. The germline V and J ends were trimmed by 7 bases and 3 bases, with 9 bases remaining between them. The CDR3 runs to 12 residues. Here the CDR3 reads CASRLATDTQYF. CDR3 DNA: TGTGCCAGCCGCTTAGCGACAGATACGCAGTATTTT.

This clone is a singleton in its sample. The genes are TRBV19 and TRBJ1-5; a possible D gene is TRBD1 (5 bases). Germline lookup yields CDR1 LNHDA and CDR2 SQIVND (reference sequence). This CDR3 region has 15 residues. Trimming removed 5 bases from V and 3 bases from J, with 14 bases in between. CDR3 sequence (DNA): TGTGCCAGTAGTTCCCAGGGTCGTCTCAATCAGCCCCAGCATTTT. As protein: CASSSQGRLNQPQHF.

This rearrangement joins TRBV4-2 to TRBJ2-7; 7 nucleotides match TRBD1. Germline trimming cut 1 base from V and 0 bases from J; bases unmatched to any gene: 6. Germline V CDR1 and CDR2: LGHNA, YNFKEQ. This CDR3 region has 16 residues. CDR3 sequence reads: CASSQVDRESSYEQYF. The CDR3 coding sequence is TGTGCCAGCAGCCAAGTTGACAGGGAAAGCTCCTACGAGCAGTACTTC.

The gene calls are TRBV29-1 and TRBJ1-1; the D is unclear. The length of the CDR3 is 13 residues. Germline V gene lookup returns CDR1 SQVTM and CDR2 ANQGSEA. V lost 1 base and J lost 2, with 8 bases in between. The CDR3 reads CSVEGQANTEAFF. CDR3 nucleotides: TGCAGCGTTGAAGGGCAGGCTAACACTGAAGCTTTCTTT.

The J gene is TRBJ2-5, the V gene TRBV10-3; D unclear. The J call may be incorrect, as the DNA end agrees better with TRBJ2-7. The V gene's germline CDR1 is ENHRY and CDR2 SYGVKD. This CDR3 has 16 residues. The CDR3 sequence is CAISESRASISYEQYF. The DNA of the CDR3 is TGTGCCATCAGTGAGTCTCGAGCGAGTATCTCCTACGAGCAGTACTTC.

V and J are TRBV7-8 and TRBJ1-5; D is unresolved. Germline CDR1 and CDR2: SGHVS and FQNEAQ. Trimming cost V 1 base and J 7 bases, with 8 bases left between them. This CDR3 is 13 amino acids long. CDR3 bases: TGTGCCAGCAGCTTAGGACGGGGACAGCCCCAGCATTTT. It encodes CASSLGRGQPQHF.

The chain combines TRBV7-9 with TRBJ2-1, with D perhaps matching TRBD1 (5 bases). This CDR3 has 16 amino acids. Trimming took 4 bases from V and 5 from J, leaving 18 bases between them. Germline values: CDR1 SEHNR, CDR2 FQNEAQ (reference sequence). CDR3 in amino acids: CASSSPQGTSHNEQFF. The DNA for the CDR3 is TGTGCCAGCAGCTCCCCCCAGGGCACATCTCACAATGAGCAGTTCTTC.

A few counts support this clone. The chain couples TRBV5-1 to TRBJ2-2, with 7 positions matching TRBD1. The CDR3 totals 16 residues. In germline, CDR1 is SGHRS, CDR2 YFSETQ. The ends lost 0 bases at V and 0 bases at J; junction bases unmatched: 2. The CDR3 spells CASSLVTGANTGELFF. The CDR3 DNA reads TGCGCCAGCAGCTTGGTCACAGGGGCGAACACCGGGGAGCTGTTTTTT.

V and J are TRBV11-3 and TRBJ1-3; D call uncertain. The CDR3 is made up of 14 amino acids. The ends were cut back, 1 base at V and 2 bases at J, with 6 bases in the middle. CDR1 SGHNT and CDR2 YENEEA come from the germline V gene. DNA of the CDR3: TGTGCCAGCAGCTTAGGAGGGACTGGAAACACCATATATTTT. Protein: CASSLGGTGNTIYF.

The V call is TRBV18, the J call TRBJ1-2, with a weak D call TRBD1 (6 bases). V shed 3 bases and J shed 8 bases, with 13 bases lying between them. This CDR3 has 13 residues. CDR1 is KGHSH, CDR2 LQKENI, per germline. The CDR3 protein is CASSPGGGGGYTF. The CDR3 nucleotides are TGTGCCAGCTCACCTGGGGGGGGCGGCGGCTACACCTTC.

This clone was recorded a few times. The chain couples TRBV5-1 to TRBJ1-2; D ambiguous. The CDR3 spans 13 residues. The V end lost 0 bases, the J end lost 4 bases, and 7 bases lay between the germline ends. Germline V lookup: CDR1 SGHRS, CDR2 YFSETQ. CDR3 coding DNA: TGCGCCAGCAGCTTGGACAGTACCTATGGCTACACCTTC. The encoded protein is CASSLDSTYGYTF.

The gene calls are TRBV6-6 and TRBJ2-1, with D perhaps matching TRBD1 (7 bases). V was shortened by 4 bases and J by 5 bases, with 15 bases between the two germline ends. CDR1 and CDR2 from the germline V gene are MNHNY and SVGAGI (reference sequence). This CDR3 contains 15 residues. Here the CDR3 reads CASSSSDRRDNEQFF. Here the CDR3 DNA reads TGTGCCAGCAGTTCCTCGGACAGGAGGGACAATGAGCAGTTCTTC.

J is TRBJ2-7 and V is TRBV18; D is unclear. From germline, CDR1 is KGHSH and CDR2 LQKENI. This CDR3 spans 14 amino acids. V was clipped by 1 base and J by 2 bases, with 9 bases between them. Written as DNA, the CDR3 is TGTGCCAGCTCACCACATCCAGGTCCCTACGAGCAGTACTTC. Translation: CASSPHPGPYEQYF.

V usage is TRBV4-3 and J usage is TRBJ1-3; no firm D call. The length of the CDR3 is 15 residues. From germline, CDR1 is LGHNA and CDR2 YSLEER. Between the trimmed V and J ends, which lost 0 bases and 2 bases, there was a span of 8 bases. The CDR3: CASSQDSRTGNTIYF. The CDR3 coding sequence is TGCGCCAGCAGCCAAGACAGCAGGACTGGAAACACCATATATTTT.